A selection of T cell receptor beta chains follows, all from one sample in a study of blood T cells in healthy people across ages. MiXCR, applied by TCRdb to the 5' RACE reads, yields one record per CDR3 protein. The data show roughly 900,000 distinct CDR3 sequences, with 29% seen just once and around a sixth held by the top ten. The sequencing input was blood. Every receptor here comes from a woman aged 80 or over in good health. Each CDR3 is given with its conserved first and last residue. The order of the fields is V gene, J gene, D gene, clone size, CDR3 protein, CDR3 DNA. A D gene is named only where the DNA matches it firmly. Clone sizes are given selectively: once, few, many, or a class where the clone is expanded.

V: TRBV7-8; J: TRBJ2-2; D: .; size: .; CDR3: CASSLTQGWTGELFF; DNA: TGTGCCAGCAGCTTAACCCAGGGTTGGACCGGGGAGCTGTTTTTT
V: TRBV30; J: TRBJ1-4; D: TRBD1; size: few; CDR3: CAWSLRGRELFF; DNA: TGTGCCTGGAGTCTCAGGGGGCGCGAACTGTTTTTT
V: TRBV7-9; J: TRBJ1-5; D: .; size: many; CDR3: CASSRGASNQPQHF; DNA: TGTGCCAGCAGCCGAGGGGCTAGCAATCAGCCCCAGCATTTT
V: TRBV4-3; J: TRBJ1-4; D: TRBD1; size: few; CDR3: CASSQGQGEKLFF; DNA: TGCGCCAGCAGCCAAGGACAGGGGGAGAAACTGTTTTTT
V: TRBV20-1; J: TRBJ1-5; D: .; size: few; CDR3: CSARGGIFNQPQHF; DNA: TGCAGTGCTAGGGGGGGGATTTTTAATCAGCCCCAGCATTTT
V: TRBV5-1; J: TRBJ1-4; D: TRBD1; size: few; CDR3: CASRGTGGRNEKLFF; DNA: TGCGCCAGCAGGGGGACAGGGGGAAGAAATGAAAAACTGTTTTTT
V: TRBV27; J: TRBJ2-3; D: TRBD2; size: many; CDR3: CASKIGLAGGLNTDTQYF; DNA: TGTGCCAGCAAAATAGGACTAGCGGGGGGGCTCAACACAGATACGCAGTATTTT
V: TRBV20-1; J: TRBJ1-5; D: .; size: .; CDR3: CSARDLWDSQHF; DNA: TGCAGTGCTAGAGATCTCTGGGACTCCCAGCATTTT
V: TRBV5-1; J: TRBJ2-1; D: .; size: many; CDR3: CASSYLTGKGNEQFF; DNA: TGCGCCAGCAGCTATCTTACAGGGAAGGGAAATGAGCAGTTCTTC
V: TRBV20-1; J: TRBJ1-2; D: .; size: many; CDR3: CSAQRGANYGYTF; DNA: TGCAGTGCCCAGAGGGGAGCTAACTATGGCTACACCTTC
V: TRBV7-9; J: TRBJ1-1; D: .; size: many; CDR3: CASGILNTEAFF; DNA: TGTGCCAGCGGGATACTGAACACTGAAGCTTTCTTT
V: TRBV7-2; J: TRBJ2-1; D: .; size: .; CDR3: CASSLEVGPGKQFF; DNA: TGTGCCAGCAGCTTAGAAGTGGGCCCGGGGAAGCAGTTCTTC
V: TRBV11-3; J: TRBJ2-7; D: .; size: many; CDR3: CASSSSGAGEQYF; DNA: TGTGCCAGCAGCTCCTCCGGAGCCGGGGAGCAGTACTTC
V: TRBV27; J: TRBJ2-7; D: TRBD2; size: .; CDR3: CASSFIAGGRNEQYF; DNA: TGTGCCAGCAGTTTCATAGCGGGGGGGAGGAACGAGCAGTACTTC
V: TRBV4-3; J: TRBJ2-1; D: .; size: many; CDR3: CASSQDFRRGTGEQFF; DNA: TGCGCCAGCAGCCAAGATTTCCGGAGGGGCACAGGGGAGCAGTTCTTC
V: TRBV5-1; J: TRBJ2-1; D: .; size: many; CDR3: CASSFRPDSYNEQFF; DNA: TGCGCCAGCAGCTTCCGCCCGGACTCCTACAATGAGCAGTTCTTC